This entry features one T cell receptor beta chain sequence. CDR1 is SGHTA, CDR2 FQGNSA, per germline. Trimming removed 2 bases from V and 2 bases from J, with 18 bases in between. The CDR3 spans 17 residues. This sample was included in a study of OX40 agonist ivuxolimab in advanced cancers. On cycle 4 day 1 and cycle 7 day 1, as well as at baseline, blood was sampled. Clones were sequenced by immunoSEQ multiplex PCR, and TCRdb holds only the in-frame ones, with some missing. The data hold approximately 18,000 clones, with 83% observed a single time. The TCR was taken from an adult with an advanced solid tumor such as melanoma, head and neck, liver or kidney cancer. The sequenced sample was CD4+ or CD8+ T cells sorted from blood, obtained in a trial of the OX40 agonist ivuxolimab. V and J are TRBV7-2 and TRBJ2-5; a weak D match, TRBD2 (6 bases). The CDR3 bases are TGTGCCAGCAGCTTACCACTGATTGGGGCGGGACAAGAGACCCAGTACTTC. It is translated as CASSLPLIGAGQETQYF. The entire variable domain, with the rest obtained from reference TRBV7-2 and TRBJ2-5, is as follows: GAGVSQSPSNKVTEKGKDVELRCDPISGHTALYWYRQSLGQGLEFLIYFQGNSAPDKSGLPSDRFSAERTGGSVSTLTIQRTQQEDSAVYLCASSLPLIGAGQETQYFGPGTRLLVL.